This T cell receptor beta chain was captured by sequencing in a study of vaccination effects on CD4 cells after COVID-19. About the research overall: All participants had two doses of either the BNT162b2 or mRNA-1273 vaccine. Findings of the study overall: Both infection-induced and vaccine-induced clones contracted markedly at late post-vaccination timepoints.

Viral peptide pool expansion of antigen-specific CD4+ T cells preceded sequencing in the ViraFEST assay. Following 10 days of culture, CD4+ T cells were isolated. Negative nucleocapsid antibody tests before and after vaccination confirmed no previous SARS-CoV-2 infection. Each culture had half its medium swapped for IL-2 medium on days 3 and 7. Worth noting for this clone: Its antigen is currently unknown.

Sequencing used immunoSEQ multiplex PCR; TCRdb keeps in-frame clones, though not all of them. The sample has tens of thousands of clones, roughly 79% seen once. Looked up from germline, CDR1 is SGHRS and CDR2 is YFSETQ. The V segment lost 5 bases and the J segment 0 bases; nucleotides outside the gene matches: 6. The CDR3 runs to 16 residues. The specimen comprised CD4+ T cells from PBMCs cultured with HCoV-229E spike peptides, sampled before COVID-19 vaccination. The gene calls are TRBV5-1 and TRBJ2-4; TRBD2 aligns across 9 bases. This receptor was obtained from a human donor who received a COVID-19 vaccine. CDR3 region: CASRAGGGVAKNIQYF. The CDR3 DNA reads as TGCGCCAGCAGAGCGGGGGGCGGAGTAGCCAAAAACATTCAGTACTTC.